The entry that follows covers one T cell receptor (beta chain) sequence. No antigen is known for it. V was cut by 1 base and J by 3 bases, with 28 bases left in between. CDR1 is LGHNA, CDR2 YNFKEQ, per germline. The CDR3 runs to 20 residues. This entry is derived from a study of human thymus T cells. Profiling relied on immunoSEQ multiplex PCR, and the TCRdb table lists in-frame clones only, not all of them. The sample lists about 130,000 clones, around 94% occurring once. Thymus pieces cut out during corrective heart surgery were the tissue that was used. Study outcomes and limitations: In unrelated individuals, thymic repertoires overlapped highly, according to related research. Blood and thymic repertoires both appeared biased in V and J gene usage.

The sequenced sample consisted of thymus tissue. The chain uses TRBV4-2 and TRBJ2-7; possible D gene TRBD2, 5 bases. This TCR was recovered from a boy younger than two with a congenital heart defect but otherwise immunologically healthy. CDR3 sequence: CASSQVLRVAQEEMFYEQYF. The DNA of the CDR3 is TGTGCCAGCAGCCAAGTTTTGAGGGTCGCCCAGGAGGAAATGTTCTACGAGCAGTACTTC.